These 4 T cell receptor beta chains share one sample of origin, sequenced in a study of cytomegalovirus exposure and HLA in healthy donors. The PCR had 60 Vbeta and 13 Jbeta primers. Generated by immunoSEQ multiplex PCR, the TCRdb table keeps only in-frame clones and is missing some. The sample holds about 110,000 clones, less than 75% seen once. The sample was PBMCs. The receptors here all came from a middle-aged woman in good health and CMV-seronegative.

The chain couples TRBV5-6 to TRBJ1-1; 10 bases line up with TRBD1. V lost 2 bases and J lost 1; bases outside the gene matches: 5. CDR1 is SGHDT, CDR2 YYEEEE, per germline. CDR3 length: 16 residues. CDR3 protein: CASSFTGTGANTEAFF. CDR3 DNA: TGTGCCAGCAGCTTTACCGGGACAGGGGCGAACACTGAAGCTTTCTTT.

The V gene is TRBV5-4, the J gene TRBJ2-7; 10 bases line up with TRBD1. The CDR3 consists of 15 residues. Trimming removed 1 base from V and 2 bases from J; junction bases left unmatched: 3. CDR1 and CDR2 from the germline V gene are SGHNT and YYREEE (reference sequence). CDR3 sequence reads: CASSLRGTGAYEQYF. In DNA, the CDR3 is TGTGCCAGCAGCTTGAGAGGGACAGGGGCCTACGAGCAGTACTTC.

This clone was observed a few times. The chain employs TRBV5-4 and TRBJ2-7; a possible D gene is TRBD2 (5 bases). Per germline, CDR1 SGHNT and CDR2 YYREEE (reference sequence). Trimming stripped 5 bases from V and 4 bases from J, with 13 bases between. The CDR3 spans 13 residues. CDR3 protein: CASSETGKYEQYF. The CDR3 region has the DNA TGTGCCAGCAGTGAGACCGGGAAATACGAGCAGTACTTC.

This clone was counted only a few times. The V call is TRBV6-5, the J call TRBJ2-1; 10 bases match TRBD1. Germline CDR1 reads MNHEY; CDR2 reads SVGAGI. With 2 bases clipped from V and 5 bases from J, the junction kept 6 bases outside the gene matches. The CDR3 contains 16 residues. CDR3 nucleotides: TGTGCCAGCAGTTACGCCGGACAGGGGGTCCACAATGAGCAGTTCTTC. It encodes CASSYAGQGVHNEQFF.